The source of this T cell receptor (beta chain) is a study of blood T cell repertoires in COVID-19. The repertoire was sequenced with immunoSEQ multiplex PCR; TCRdb's copy has only in-frame clones and lacks some. This table has 59,000 or so clones, roughly 70% appearing once. The V gene's germline CDR1 is MGHRA and CDR2 YSYEKL. There are 13 residues in the CDR3. The V and J ends lost 0 bases and 10 bases, in that order; junction bases with no gene match: 4. The sequenced sample consisted of peripheral blood. The clonotype was recovered from a woman aged 50 to 60 with active or convalescent COVID-19. This chain uses TRBV4-1 with TRBJ1-2; 8 bases match TRBD1. For the CDR3, the DNA is TGCGCCAGCAGCCAAGATGGGACAGGAGCCTACACCTTC. It codes for CASSQDGTGAYTF.